The entry below describes one TCR beta chain. The table came from immunoSEQ multiplex PCR; TCRdb's copy has only in-frame clones and leaves some out. The data show 50,000 to 65,000 clones, less than 90% seen once. The record originates from a study of T cell changes during pregnancy in multiple sclerosis. The V end was cut by 0 bases, the J end by 5 bases, with 12 bases between. Germline V lookup: CDR1 SGHTS, CDR2 YDEGEE. The CDR3 contains 15 residues. This sequence was found in a female donor with multiple sclerosis, enrolled in a pregnancy study. V gene TRBV5-8 combines with J gene TRBJ1-5; D gene unclear. Here the sequenced sample was CD4+ T cells from peripheral blood mononuclear cells, taken in the third trimester of pregnancy. CDR3 region: CASSLEEAFDQPQHF. The DNA of the CDR3 is TGTGCCAGCAGCTTGGAGGAGGCCTTCGATCAGCCCCAGCATTTT.